This TCR beta chain derives from a study of cytomegalovirus exposure and HLA in healthy donors. Across the study: HLA-typed donors were the source of 83 million or so unique TCRs held in an early data release.

Researchers ran the PCR with 60 Vbeta and 13 Jbeta primers. Here immunoSEQ multiplex PCR was the method, and the copy in TCRdb shows in-frame clones only, minus some. Here the sample spans around 85,000 clones, about four fifths being singletons. In its sample, this clone was seen once. V dropped 8 bases and J dropped 5 bases, with 12 bases sitting between them. Germline V gene sequence: CDR1 ENHRY, CDR2 SYGVKD. The CDR3 extends over 12 amino acids. The sequencing sample was made of PBMCs. This TCR was sampled from a man aged 25-45 years in good health and CMV-seronegative. The chain carries TRBV10-3 and TRBJ1-2; D is uncertain. CDR3 region: CAIYEHGYGYTF. In DNA form, the CDR3 reads TGTGCCATCTATGAACACGGGTATGGCTACACCTTC.